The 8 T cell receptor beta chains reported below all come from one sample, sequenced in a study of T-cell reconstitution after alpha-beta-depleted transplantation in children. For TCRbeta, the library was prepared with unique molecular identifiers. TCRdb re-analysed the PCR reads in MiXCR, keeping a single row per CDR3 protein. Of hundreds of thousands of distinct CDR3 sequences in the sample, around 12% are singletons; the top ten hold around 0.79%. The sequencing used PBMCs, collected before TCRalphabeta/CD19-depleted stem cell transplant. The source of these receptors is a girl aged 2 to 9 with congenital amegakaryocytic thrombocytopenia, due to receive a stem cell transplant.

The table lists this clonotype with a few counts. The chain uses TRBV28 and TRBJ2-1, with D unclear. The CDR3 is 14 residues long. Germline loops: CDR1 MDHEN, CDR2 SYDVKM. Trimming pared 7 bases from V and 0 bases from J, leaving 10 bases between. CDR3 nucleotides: TGTGCCAGCACTGGCGGAATCTCCTACAATGAGCAGTTCTTC. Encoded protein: CASTGGISYNEQFF. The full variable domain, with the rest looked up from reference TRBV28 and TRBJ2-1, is DVKVTQSSRYLVKRTGEKVFLECVQDMDHENMFWYRQDPGLGLRLIYFSYDVKMKEKGDIPEGYSVSREKKERFSLILESASTNQTSMYLCASTGGISYNEQFFGPGTRLTVL.

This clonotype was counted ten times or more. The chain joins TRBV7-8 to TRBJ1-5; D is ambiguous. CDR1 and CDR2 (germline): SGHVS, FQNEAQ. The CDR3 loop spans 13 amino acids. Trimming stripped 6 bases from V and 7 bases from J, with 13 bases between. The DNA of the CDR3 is TGTGCCAGCAGTCCTCGGAGAGACCAGCCCCAGCATTTT. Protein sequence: CASSPRRDQPQHF.

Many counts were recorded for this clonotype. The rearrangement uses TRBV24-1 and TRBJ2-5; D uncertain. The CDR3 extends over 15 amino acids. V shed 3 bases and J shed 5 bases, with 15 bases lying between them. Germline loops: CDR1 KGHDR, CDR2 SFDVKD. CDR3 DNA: TGTGCCACCAGTGATGGTGGAGAATGGCGGGAGACCCAGTACTTC. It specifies CATSDGGEWRETQYF.

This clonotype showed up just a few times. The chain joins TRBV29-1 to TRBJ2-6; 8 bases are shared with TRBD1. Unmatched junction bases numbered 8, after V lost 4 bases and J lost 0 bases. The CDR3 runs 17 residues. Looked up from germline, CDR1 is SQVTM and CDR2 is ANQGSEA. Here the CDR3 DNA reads TGCAGCGTTGCCCAAGACAGGGGCCACTCTGGGGCCAACGTCCTGACTTTC. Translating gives CSVAQDRGHSGANVLTF.

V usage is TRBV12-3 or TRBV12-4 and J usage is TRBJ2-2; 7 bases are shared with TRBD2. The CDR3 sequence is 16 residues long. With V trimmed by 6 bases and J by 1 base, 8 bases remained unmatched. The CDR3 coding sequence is TGTGCCAGCAGCTCGGGGGGAGGGAGGAACACCGGGGAGCTGTTTTTT. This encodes CASSSGGGRNTGELFF.

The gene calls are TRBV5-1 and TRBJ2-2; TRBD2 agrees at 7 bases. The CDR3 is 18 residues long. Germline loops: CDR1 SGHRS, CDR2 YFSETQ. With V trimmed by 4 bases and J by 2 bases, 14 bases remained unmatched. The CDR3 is CASSRNTQAGFNTGELFF. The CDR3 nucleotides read TGCGCCAGCAGCCGTAATACTCAAGCGGGATTTAACACCGGGGAGCTGTTTTTT. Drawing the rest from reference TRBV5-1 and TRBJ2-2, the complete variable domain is KAGVTQTPRYLIKTRGQQVTLSCSPISGHRSVSWYQQTPGQGLQFLFEYFSETQRNKGNFPGRFSGRQFSNSRSEMNVSTLELGDSALYLCASSRNTQAGFNTGELFFGEGSRLTVL.

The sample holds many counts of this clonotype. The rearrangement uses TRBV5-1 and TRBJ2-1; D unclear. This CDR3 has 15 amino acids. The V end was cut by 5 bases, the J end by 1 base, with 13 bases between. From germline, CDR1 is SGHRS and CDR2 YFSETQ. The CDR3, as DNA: TGCGCCAGCAGTCAGGTCGGCCCGTCCTACAATGAGCAGTTCTTC. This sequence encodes CASSQVGPSYNEQFF.

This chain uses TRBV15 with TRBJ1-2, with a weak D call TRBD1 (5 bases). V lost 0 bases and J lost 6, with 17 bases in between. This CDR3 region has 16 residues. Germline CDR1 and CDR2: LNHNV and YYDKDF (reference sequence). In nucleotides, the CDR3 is TGTGCCACCAGCAGAGATCGATGGGGGGTTTCGAATGGCTACACCTTC. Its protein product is CATSRDRWGVSNGYTF.